This T cell receptor (beta chain) comes out of a study of T cell responses to AZD1222 COVID-19 vaccine. Study-wide points: Among the donors, most were white British and more were female, and clonal diversity was possibly underestimated.

Produced via immunoSEQ multiplex PCR; TCRdb's table is partial and in-frame only. Among fewer than 120,000 clones listed, roughly 92% were seen once. Trimming at V came to 5 bases and at J to 3 bases, leaving 21 bases not matched to a gene. Germline CDR1 SEHNR, CDR2 FQNEAQ (reference sequence). The CDR3 spans 19 residues. Note on this clone: Its antigen is not identified.

Analysis merged second doses at about 4 or about 12 weeks. The receptor's source is an adult who received the AZD1222 COVID-19 vaccine. The J gene is TRBJ1-1, the V gene TRBV7-9; the match to TRBD1 covers 7 bases. The source material was peripheral blood, sampled 28 days after the second AZD1222 dose. This CDR3 reads CASSTQDRPQRWADTEAFF. Written as DNA, the CDR3 is TGTGCCAGCAGCACTCAGGACAGGCCACAAAGGTGGGCTGACACTGAAGCTTTCTTT.